A single sample gave rise to the 27 T cell receptor beta chains below, sequenced in a study of blood T cell repertoires in COVID-19. The method was immunoSEQ multiplex PCR; TCRdb's version includes in-frame clones alone and lacks a portion of them. The table records some 450,000 clones, roughly 88% of them present only once. The sample comprised peripheral blood. All receptors come from a woman aged 50 to 60 with COVID-19, enrolled during active disease.

The CDR3 nucleotides are TGTGCCAGCAGTGAGTTTGCGCGGGGGGGTACTTTAGGGAATGAGCAGTTCTTC. This codes for CASSEFARGGTLGNEQFF. The rearrangement uses TRBV2 and TRBJ2-1; 9 bases line up with TRBD2. V lost 3 bases, J lost 7 bases, and 16 bases stayed unmatched. Germline loops: CDR1 SNHLY, CDR2 FYNNEI. This CDR3 is built from 18 residues. The whole variable domain, filled in from reference TRBV2 and TRBJ2-1, reads EPEVTQTPSHQVTQMGQEVILRCVPISNHLYFYWYRQILGQKVEFLVSFYNNEISEKSEIFDDQFSVERPDGSNFTLKIRSTKLEDSAMYFCASSEFARGGTLGNEQFFGPGTRLTVL.

This chain joins TRBV7-2 and TRBJ2-7; 10 bases align to TRBD1. CDR3 length: 15 residues. The trim removed 7 bases at V and 9 bases at J, leaving 15 bases unmatched. CDR1 is SGHTA, CDR2 FQGNSA, per germline. This chain's CDR3 is CASKSGTGAPGAQYF. CDR3 coding DNA: TGTGCCAGCAAGAGCGGGACAGGGGCTCCGGGTGCGCAGTACTTC.

The chain is built from TRBV19 and TRBJ1-2, with a tentative D call TRBD1 (5 bases). This CDR3 comprises 12 residues. V lost 5 bases to trimming and J lost 8 bases, with 12 bases between them. Germline V gene sequence: CDR1 LNHDA, CDR2 SQIVND (reference sequence). The CDR3 is CASSWQGEGYTF. The CDR3 region has the DNA TGTGCCAGTAGTTGGCAGGGTGAAGGCTACACCTTC.

This chain uses TRBV27 with TRBJ2-1; 7 positions agree with TRBD2. The V gene's germline CDR1 is MNHEY and CDR2 SMNVEV (reference sequence). V lost 9 bases, J lost 2 bases, and 10 bases stayed unmatched. The length of the CDR3 is 15 residues. The CDR3 DNA follows: TGTGCCAGTTCACCGGGACTAACAACCTACAATGAGCAGTTCTTC. Protein sequence: CASSPGLTTYNEQFF.

This chain joins TRBV19 and TRBJ2-3, with D tentatively TRBD1 (5 bases). There are 15 residues in the CDR3. With 0 bases removed from V and 6 bases from J, the gap between germline ends came to 13 bases. Per germline, CDR1 LNHDA and CDR2 SQIVND (reference sequence). CDR3 DNA: TGTGCCAGTAGTATAGATGTGTCCAGGGTGGATACGCAGTATTTT. It is translated as CASSIDVSRVDTQYF.

The chain uses TRBV20-1 and TRBJ1-5, with a possible D match to TRBD1 (6 bases). V was clipped by 3 bases and J by 6 bases, with 9 bases between them. This CDR3 contains 12 residues. Germline V CDR1 and CDR2: DFQATT, SNEGSKA (reference sequence). The CDR3 sequence: CSASGGGQPQHF. Written as DNA, the CDR3 is TGCAGTGCTAGTGGGGGCGGTCAGCCCCAGCATTTT.

This chain joins TRBV2 and TRBJ2-1, with a tentative D call TRBD1 (6 bases). CDR3 length equals 13 residues. Germline CDR1 reads SNHLY; CDR2 reads FYNNEI. V lost 3 bases to trimming and J lost 12 bases, with 15 bases between them. The CDR3 nucleotides read TGTGCCAGCAGTGAGAGGGGGACCCAAGGGCAGTTCTTC. Translated, it gives CASSERGTQGQFF.

This chain joins TRBV30 and TRBJ1-1; D might be TRBD1 (6 bases). This CDR3 is built from 13 residues. Germline values: CDR1 GTSNPN, CDR2 SVGIG (reference sequence). With 5 bases removed from V and 7 bases from J, the gap between germline ends came to 17 bases. The CDR3 bases are TGTGCCTGGGGCCGACAGGTATCAGGTGAAGCTTTCTTT. Its protein product is CAWGRQVSGEAFF. The whole variable domain, filled in from reference TRBV30 and TRBJ1-1, reads SQTIHQWPATLVQPVGSPLSLECTVEGTSNPNLYWYRQAAGRGLQLLFYSVGIGQISSEVPQNLSASRPQDRQFILSSKKLLLSDSGFYLCAWGRQVSGEAFFGQGTRLTVV.

This chain links TRBV18 with TRBJ1-6, with D unclear. CDR1 is KGHSH and CDR2 is LQKENI in the germline V gene. The ends were cut back, 3 bases at V and 0 bases at J, with 12 bases in the middle. The CDR3 extends over 17 amino acids. In nucleotides, the CDR3 is TGTGCCAGCTCACCCGAGCGGGCCTACTCCTATAATTCACCCCTCCACTTT. It encodes CASSPERAYSYNSPLHF.

CDR3 DNA sequence: TGTGCCAGCAGTTTCGAACCGACAGGCCAACCCCTCCACTTT. It specifies CASSFEPTGQPLHF. The J gene is TRBJ1-6, the V gene TRBV27, with D possibly being TRBD1 (6 bases). CDR1 is MNHEY, CDR2 SMNVEV, per germline (reference sequence). Trimming left V 3 bases short and J 12 bases short, with 15 bases between. The CDR3 extends over 14 amino acids.

The genes are TRBV7-9 and TRBJ1-2; no clear D. This CDR3 has 13 amino acids. Per the germline V gene, CDR1 is SEHNR and CDR2 is FQNEAQ (reference sequence). Trimming took off 3 bases at V and 3 bases at J, with 8 bases between the two ends. In DNA, the CDR3 is TGTGCCAGCAGCTTTGAGGGCCACTATGGCTACACCTTC. It codes for CASSFEGHYGYTF.

This chain connects TRBV3-1 (or the pseudogene TRBV3-2) to TRBJ2-1; 7 bases match TRBD1. From germline, CDR1 is LGHDT and CDR2 YNNKEL (reference sequence). J was trimmed by 8 bases and V by 1 base; bases with no gene match: 11. CDR3 length equals 16 residues. The CDR3 loop reads CASSQGPTGPRHEQFF. DNA for the CDR3: TGTGCCAGCAGCCAAGGCCCGACAGGGCCCCGACATGAGCAGTTCTTC.

The count of this clone is one. The V call is TRBV18, the J call TRBJ1-5, with 9 bases that match TRBD1. The CDR3 loop spans 18 amino acids. Germline V lookup: CDR1 KGHSH, CDR2 LQKENI. V dropped 3 bases and J dropped 4; count of bases not matched to a gene: 13. DNA of the CDR3: TGTGCCAGCTCACCGGGGCGTCCCGGGACAGGGATGAATCAGCCCCAGCATTTT. As protein: CASSPGRPGTGMNQPQHF.

CDR3 sequence: CASSVDSGGLGYTF. As DNA, the CDR3 is TGTGCCAGCAGCGTAGATTCAGGGGGCCTTGGCTACACCTTC. This chain uses TRBV9 with TRBJ1-2, with 8 positions matching TRBD1. CDR3 size: 14 residues. V lost 0 bases, J lost 7 bases, and 5 bases stayed unmatched. Germline V gene sequence: CDR1 SGDLS, CDR2 YYNGEE.

V and J are TRBV5-1 and TRBJ2-2, with 9 bases identical to TRBD2. This CDR3 contains 15 residues. Germline loops: CDR1 SGHRS, CDR2 YFSETQ. The V gene end was trimmed by 1 base and the J gene end by 7 bases; junction bases not matched to a gene: 5. The CDR3 sequence: CASSLISGGGGELFF. CDR3 nucleotides: TGCGCCAGCAGCTTGATTAGCGGGGGAGGCGGGGAGCTGTTTTTT.

This chain links TRBV3-1 (or the pseudogene TRBV3-2) with TRBJ1-6; maybe TRBD1 (5 bases). The length of the CDR3 is 16 residues. CDR1 is LGHDT and CDR2 is YNNKEL in the germline V gene (reference sequence). V lost 1 base to trimming and J lost 10 bases, with 17 bases between them. The CDR3 bases are TGTGCCAGCAGCCAAGGGCTGGCAGGGATGCCATCACCCCTCCACTTT. It codes for CASSQGLAGMPSPLHF.

The table lists this clone with a few counts. The chain carries TRBV24-1 and TRBJ2-2; D possibly corresponds to TRBD1 (6 bases). The germline V gene has CDR1 KGHDR and CDR2 SFDVKD. V was clipped by 3 bases and J by 5 bases, with 15 bases between them. CDR3 size: 16 residues. CDR3 nucleotide sequence: TGTGCCACCAGTGATCACAGGGTACGGAGAACCGGGGAGCTGTTTTTT. It yields the protein CATSDHRVRRTGELFF.

The rearrangement joins TRBV2 to TRBJ2-2; D may be TRBD1 (6 bases). V lost 5 bases and J 3 bases, leaving 13 bases between the germline ends. The CDR3 totals 15 residues. From germline, CDR1 is SNHLY and CDR2 FYNNEI. This CDR3 reads CASSYRDTYTGELFF. In DNA form, the CDR3 reads TGTGCCAGCAGTTACCGGGACACCTACACCGGGGAGCTGTTTTTT.

The gene calls are TRBV4-1 and TRBJ1-1, with D uncertain. This CDR3 region has 13 residues. Germline CDR1 MGHRA, CDR2 YSYEKL. V lost 0 bases and J 11 bases, leaving 13 bases between the germline ends. The chain's CDR3 is CASSQEEGVRAFF. CDR3 sequence (DNA): TGCGCCAGCAGCCAAGAAGAGGGCGTTAGGGCTTTCTTT.

The chain employs TRBV6-6 and TRBJ2-1, with 13 bases aligning to TRBD2. Germline values: CDR1 MNHNY, CDR2 SVGAGI (reference sequence). V shed 2 bases, J shed 7 bases, and the junction held 2 bases outside the gene matches. This CDR3 has 15 residues. Here the CDR3 reads CASSYEGLAGNEQFF. The CDR3 DNA is TGTGCCAGCAGTTACGAGGGACTAGCGGGGAATGAGCAGTTCTTC.

This rearrangement joins TRBV3-1 (or the pseudogene TRBV3-2) to TRBJ2-1; perhaps TRBD2 as D (7 bases). Germline loops: CDR1 LGHDT, CDR2 YNNKEL (reference sequence). The CDR3 extends over 16 amino acids. V lost 1 base and J 0 bases, leaving 10 bases between the germline ends. The CDR3 DNA reads as TGTGCCAGCAGCCAAGGAGGGGGGGCCTCCTACAATGAGCAGTTCTTC. It translates to CASSQGGGASYNEQFF.

As to this clone: Different DNA sequences within this sample yield the same CDR3. The chain is built from TRBV9 and TRBJ2-7; 10 bases match TRBD1. Trimming at V came to 0 bases and at J to 2 bases, leaving 2 bases not matched to a gene. CDR3 length equals 15 residues. Germline V gene lookup returns CDR1 SGDLS and CDR2 YYNGEE. This chain's CDR3 is CASSVGGQGTYEQYF. The DNA for the CDR3 is TGTGCCAGCAGCGTAGGGGGACAGGGGACCTACGAGCAGTACTTC.

J is TRBJ2-1 and V is TRBV27; TRBD1 matches 8 bases. Germline lookup yields CDR1 MNHEY and CDR2 SMNVEV (reference sequence). The CDR3 sequence is 15 residues long. V lost 4 bases and J lost 4; bases outside the gene matches: 6. The CDR3 sequence: CASSSGTGGYNEQFF. In nucleotides, the CDR3 is TGTGCCAGCAGTTCCGGGACAGGAGGTTACAATGAGCAGTTCTTC.

This chain joins TRBV5-6 and TRBJ2-7, with D perhaps TRBD1 (5 bases). The CDR3 runs to 13 residues. Trimming pared 0 bases from V and 5 bases from J, leaving 9 bases between. Germline CDR1 and CDR2: SGHDT and YYEEEE. The CDR3 spells CASSLVQGHEQYF. The DNA for the CDR3 is TGTGCCAGCAGCTTGGTTCAGGGCCACGAGCAGTACTTC.

The chain couples TRBV25-1 to TRBJ1-3; D gene unclear. V was shortened by 2 bases and J by 0 bases, with 17 bases between the two germline ends. The CDR3 sequence is 18 residues long. Germline V lookup: CDR1 MGHDK, CDR2 SYGVNS. For the CDR3, the DNA is TGTGCCAGCAGTGAAAGTCCAGGAGGTGGCCGCTCTGGAAACACCATATATTTT. As protein: CASSESPGGGRSGNTIYF.

This chain joins TRBV30 and TRBJ2-2; maybe TRBD2 (5 bases). CDR3 length: 11 residues. Germline V gives CDR1 GTSNPN, CDR2 SVGIG (reference sequence). Between the trimmed V and J ends, which lost 4 bases and 7 bases, there was a span of 7 bases. The CDR3 bases are TGTGCCTGGAAGGCGGGCGGGGAGCTGTTTTTT. This gives the protein CAWKAGGELFF.

V usage is TRBV9 and J usage is TRBJ1-5, with a weak D call TRBD1 (5 bases). This CDR3 is 13 amino acids long. CDR1 is SGDLS, CDR2 YYNGEE, per germline. V dropped 4 bases and J dropped 7 bases, with 12 bases sitting between them. CDR3 DNA: TGTGCCAGCAGCTCCCGCGGGGGACAGCCCCAGCATTTT. This encodes CASSSRGGQPQHF.